This T cell receptor (beta chain) came from a study of OX40 agonist ivuxolimab in advanced cancers. Study-level information: With ivuxolimab, an agonistic anti-OX40 (CD134) antibody, patients were treated.

The CDR3 runs 15 residues. Per the germline V gene, CDR1 is SGHTA and CDR2 is FQGNSA. With V trimmed by 2 bases and J by 2 bases, 4 bases remained unmatched. Findings and caveats of the study: Dose levels from 0.1 to 3.0 mg/kg saw CD4+ and CD8+ blood T cells expand clonally by week 6.

Measured with immunoSEQ multiplex PCR; TCRdb has only the in-frame clones, and not every one. The data hold some 73,000 clones, with approximately 90% observed a single time. This clone appeared once. Its antigen remains unidentified. The chain links TRBV7-2 to TRBJ2-7, with 9 bases aligning to TRBD2. The clonotype comes from an adult with an advanced solid tumor such as melanoma, head and neck, liver or kidney cancer. The sample here was CD4+ or CD8+ T cells sorted from blood, taken in a trial of the OX40 agonist ivuxolimab. The CDR3: CASSLRAGGPYEQYF. CDR3 sequence (DNA): TGTGCCAGCAGCTTAAGAGCGGGGGGCCCCTACGAGCAGTACTTC.